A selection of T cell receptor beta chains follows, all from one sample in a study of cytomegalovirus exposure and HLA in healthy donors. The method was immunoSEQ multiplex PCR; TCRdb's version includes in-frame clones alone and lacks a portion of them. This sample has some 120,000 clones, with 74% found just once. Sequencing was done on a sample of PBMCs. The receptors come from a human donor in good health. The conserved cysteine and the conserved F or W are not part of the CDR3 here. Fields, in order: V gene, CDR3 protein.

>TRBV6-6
ASATGGPQAYEQY
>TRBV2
ASSPQYNEQF
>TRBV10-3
AISNDQGYGYT
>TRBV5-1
ASSLSRDSTSTDTQY
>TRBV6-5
ASSTATEIQETQY
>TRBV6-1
ASRLVQDDQPQH
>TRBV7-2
ASSLLVRRPEAF
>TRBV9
ASSVEPQGRHTIY
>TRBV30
AWSVRTSGRGYNEQF
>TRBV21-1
ANRDRVNTGELF
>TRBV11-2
ASSAPDYGYT
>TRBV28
ASSTRGTGREEDNVLT
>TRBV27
ASRRTGVKDEQY
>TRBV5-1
ASSSIGLAGDDEQF
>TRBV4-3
ASSQPGQGTHEQF
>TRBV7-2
ASSLQGGGYTDTQY
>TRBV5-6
ASSLTVTDTQY
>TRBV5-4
ASSLGGPEAF
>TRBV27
ASSSPDYGYT
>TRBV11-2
ASRRDSSSYNEQF
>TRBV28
ASSSGGRNTEAF
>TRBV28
ASSPPQFLQY
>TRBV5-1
ASSLEGGRSTGELF
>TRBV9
ASSVGASGGASYNEQF
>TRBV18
ASSLNNEQF
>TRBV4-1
ASSQEARISTDTQY
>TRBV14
ASSQGNLLAGDQETQY
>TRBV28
AGYGGPNYGYT
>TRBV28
ASSRSSPSYGYT
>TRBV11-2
ASSLDAQTSEAKNIQY
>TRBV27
ASSLVGGYEQY
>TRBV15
ATSRDRGGEQF
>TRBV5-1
ASSFEPLGGADTQY
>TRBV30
AWSHTRRGNTIY
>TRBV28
ASSAQGTGLNQPQH
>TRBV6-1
ASRRAGEETQY
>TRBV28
ASTLGAGGPRSYEQY
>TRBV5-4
ASSLDAGNIQY
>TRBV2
ASSGSGLGQGAEQY
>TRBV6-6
ASSYGSGGSTDTQY
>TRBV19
ASSILKPGTGYYGQPQH
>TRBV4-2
ASSQESGSLPPPDTQY
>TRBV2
ASSGSGRNQPQH
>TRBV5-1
ASSLGNGDTEAF
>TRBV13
ASNPRGQNYNEQF
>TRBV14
ASSVQQGPYGYT
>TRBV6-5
ASSPVAGGMDTQY
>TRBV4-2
ASSQESGRDGYT
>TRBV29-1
SVVNLASYEQY
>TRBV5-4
ASSQLAGAEDTQY
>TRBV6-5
ASSYAARGHGYT
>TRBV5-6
ASSRWTGSYQPQH
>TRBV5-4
ASSYGGQGAGEQF
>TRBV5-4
ASSLPGLAGAVPGELF
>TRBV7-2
ASSLVPTGPAGGYT
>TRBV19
ASSIDTVSYGYT
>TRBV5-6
ASSFVDRNTEAF
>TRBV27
ASSWLVFGVPNEQF
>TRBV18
ASSPGPTGGLNTEAF